These T cell receptor beta chains were read from a single sample in a study of blood T cell repertoires in COVID-19. Measured with immunoSEQ multiplex PCR; TCRdb has only the in-frame clones, and not every one. This table holds 160,000 or so clones, about 80% found once. The sample taken for sequencing was peripheral blood. These receptors came from a man aged 60-69 years with acute or convalescent COVID-19. The CDR3 runs from the conserved cysteine through the conserved F or W. The D gene is left open where the match is weak. Clone sizes are given selectively: once, few, many, or a class where the clone is expanded.

>TRBV6-5|NA|TRBJ2-1|TRBD2
CASRGTTTDEQFF
TGTGCCAGCAGGGGGACTACGACGGATGAGCAGTTCTTC
>TRBV19|NA|TRBJ2-5|NA
CASSPQLALGETQYF
TGTGCCAGTAGCCCCCAACTAGCCCTGGGAGAGACCCAGTACTTC
>TRBV7-6|NA|TRBJ1-5|NA
CASSPHINQPQHF
TGTGCCAGCAGCCCCCACATCAATCAGCCCCAGCATTTT
>TRBV9|NA|TRBJ2-3|TRBD2
CASSVMAGGPAGTDTQYF
TGTGCCAGCAGCGTAATGGCGGGGGGGCCAGCAGGCACAGATACGCAGTATTTT
>TRBV4-3|NA|TRBJ2-7|TRBD2
CASSQERTSGLYEQYF
TGCGCCAGCAGCCAAGAGCGGACTAGCGGGTTGTACGAGCAGTACTTC
>TRBV20-1|few|TRBJ1-1|NA
CSARRGREAFF
TGCAGTGCCCGAAGGGGAAGGGAAGCTTTCTTT
>TRBV27|NA|TRBJ2-1|NA
CASSFRQGYNEQFF
TGTGCCAGCAGTTTTAGGCAGGGGTACAATGAGCAGTTCTTC
>TRBV4-1|NA|TRBJ1-5|TRBD1
CASSQASAGGAWNQPQHF
TGCGCCAGCAGCCAAGCCTCCGCAGGGGGCGCGTGGAATCAGCCCCAGCATTTT
>TRBV4-1|NA|TRBJ1-4|TRBD1
CASSQGPGQGGEKLFF
TGCGCCAGCAGCCAAGGGCCGGGACAGGGTGGTGAAAAACTGTTTTTT
>TRBV11-3|NA|TRBJ2-3|TRBD2
CASSFGTSGTTDTQYF
TGTGCCAGCAGCTTCGGGACTAGCGGGACCACAGATACGCAGTATTTT
>TRBV7-2|NA|TRBJ1-2|NA
CASSPPGTPYGYTF
TGTGCCAGCAGCCCACCGGGGACTCCCTATGGCTACACCTTC
>TRBV7-3|NA|TRBJ1-5|TRBD1
CASRPTGVPGQPQHF
TGTGCCAGCAGGCCCACAGGGGTCCCTGGTCAGCCCCAGCATTTT
>TRBV5-1|NA|TRBJ2-1|TRBD2
CASSLGSAGGHSEQFF
TGCGCCAGCAGCTTAGGATCTGCGGGAGGGCACTCTGAGCAGTTCTTC
>TRBV19|NA|TRBJ1-3|NA
CASSHDSPGNTIYF
TGTGCCAGTAGCCACGACAGTCCTGGAAACACCATATATTTT
>TRBV5-1|NA|TRBJ2-2|TRBD1
CATGTVNTGELFF
TGCGCCACAGGGACAGTGAACACCGGGGAGCTGTTTTTT
>TRBV19|NA|TRBJ2-5|NA
CASAPSGQETQYF
TGTGCCAGTGCCCCCAGCGGCCAAGAGACCCAGTACTTC
>TRBV21-1|few|TRBJ2-2|NA
CASTKTGGKGTGELFF
TGTGCCAGCACCAAGACAGGGGGCAAAGGCACCGGGGAGCTGTTTTTT
>TRBV7-8|NA|TRBJ1-2|NA
CASSLPGHPYTF
TGTGCCAGCAGCTTACCCGGACATCCGTACACCTTC
>TRBV25-1|NA|TRBJ1-2|NA
CASSDPTERGYTF
TGTGCCAGCAGTGACCCCACGGAGAGGGGCTACACCTTC
>TRBV28|NA|TRBJ2-3|NA
CASRSFGGPSTDTQYF
TGTGCCAGCAGGTCGTTCGGGGGTCCGAGCACAGATACGCAGTATTTT
>TRBV28|NA|TRBJ1-3|TRBD1
CASSLADRGHTIYF
TGTGCCAGCAGTTTGGCGGACAGGGGACACACCATATATTTT
>TRBV19|NA|TRBJ1-4|NA
CASSIEGAGRTEKLFF
TGTGCCAGTAGTATAGAGGGTGCGGGACGGACTGAAAAACTGTTTTTT
>TRBV6-4|NA|TRBJ1-1|TRBD1
CASSETGRGVAFF
TGTGCCAGCAGTGAAACGGGCAGGGGGGTTGCTTTCTTT
>TRBV5-5|NA|TRBJ2-7|NA
CASRTRDLSSYEQYF
TGTGCCAGCAGGACCCGGGACTTGAGCTCCTACGAGCAGTACTTC
>TRBV5-1|NA|TRBJ2-7|NA
CASSSGASRSYEQYF
TGCGCCAGCAGCTCGGGCGCTAGCCGCTCCTACGAGCAGTACTTC
>TRBV5-5|NA|TRBJ2-7|TRBD1
CASSRTGSSYEQYF
TGTGCCAGCAGTCGGACAGGGAGCTCCTACGAGCAGTACTTC
>TRBV6-2/TRBV6-3|NA|TRBJ1-1|TRBD1
CASSPGVPGGTEAFF
TGTGCCAGCAGTCCCGGAGTCCCAGGGGGCACTGAAGCTTTCTTT
>TRBV27|NA|TRBJ2-7|TRBD1
CASSFTGGLVSYEQYF
TGTGCCAGCAGTTTCACAGGGGGACTTGTTAGCTACGAGCAGTACTTC
>TRBV4-1|NA|TRBJ2-7|TRBD1
CASSRDRDSVGSSYEQYF
TGCGCCAGCAGCCGGGACAGGGACTCGGTCGGATCCTCCTACGAGCAGTACTTC
>TRBV14|NA|TRBJ1-3|NA
CASSPGGSTIYF
TGTGCCAGCAGCCCTGGGGGCAGCACCATATATTTT
>TRBV7-2|NA|TRBJ2-7|NA
CASSPLRLGRRYEQYF
TGTGCCAGCAGCCCACTTCGGTTAGGGAGGCGCTACGAGCAGTACTTC
>TRBV19|NA|TRBJ1-1|NA
CASSRSSGNTEAFF
TGTGCCAGTAGTCGATCCAGTGGGAACACTGAAGCTTTCTTT
>TRBV19|NA|TRBJ2-5|TRBD1
CASKDPRDRGDETQYF
TGTGCCAGTAAGGACCCCCGGGACAGGGGCGACGAGACCCAGTACTTC
>TRBV6-1|NA|TRBJ1-3|NA
CASSEIGQLIGNTIYF
TGTGCCAGCAGTGAAATTGGGCAACTGATCGGAAACACCATATATTTT
>TRBV30|NA|TRBJ2-5|NA
CAWSLTGLLETQYF
TGTGCCTGGAGTTTAACAGGGCTTCTAGAGACCCAGTACTTC
>TRBV2|NA|TRBJ2-7|TRBD1
CASRSMGQGNEQYF
TGTGCCAGCAGGTCGATGGGACAGGGAAACGAGCAGTACTTC
>TRBV30|NA|TRBJ1-1|NA
CAWSQGLTAEAFF
TGTGCCTGGAGTCAGGGCCTAACCGCTGAAGCTTTCTTT